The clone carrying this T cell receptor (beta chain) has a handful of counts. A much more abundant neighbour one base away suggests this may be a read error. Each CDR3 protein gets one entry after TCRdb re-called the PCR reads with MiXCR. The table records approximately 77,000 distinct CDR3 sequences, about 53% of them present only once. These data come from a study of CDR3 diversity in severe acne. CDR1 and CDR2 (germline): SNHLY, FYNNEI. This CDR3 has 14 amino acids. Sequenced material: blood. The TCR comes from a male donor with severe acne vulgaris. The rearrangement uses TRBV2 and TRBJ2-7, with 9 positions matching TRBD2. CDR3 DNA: TGTGCCACCAGTGACCTAGCGGGGACCTACGAGCAGTACTTC. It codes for CATSDLAGTYEQYF.